This T cell receptor beta chain was sequenced in a study of T cell clusters in autoimmune cytopenias. Overall study context: The median distinct TRB clonotype count was approximately 2,500 per sample, from a median roughly 50,000 reads.

Study-level results: TRB repertoire shifts in secondary cytopenia and chronic lymphocytic leukemia mostly reflected lymphoma, not autoimmunity.

Comments on this clonotype: The antigen is unknown.

The CDR3 spans 14 residues. Germline V gene data show CDR1 as MDHEN and CDR2 as SYDVKM. Multiplex touch-down PCR amplified TRB using TRB-A and TRB-B pools in one tube. TCRdb re-called the multiplex PCR reads; one entry per CDR3 protein, DNA not given. The sample totals fewer than 4,500 distinct CDR3 sequences. TRB amplification used around 0.25 ug of peripheral blood genomic DNA. Sequenced material: peripheral blood. The TCR originated in a human donor with an autoimmune cytopenia or autoimmune hepatitis (not recorded which). The chain links TRBV28 to TRBJ1-6. CDR3 loop: CASISGTYNSPLHF.